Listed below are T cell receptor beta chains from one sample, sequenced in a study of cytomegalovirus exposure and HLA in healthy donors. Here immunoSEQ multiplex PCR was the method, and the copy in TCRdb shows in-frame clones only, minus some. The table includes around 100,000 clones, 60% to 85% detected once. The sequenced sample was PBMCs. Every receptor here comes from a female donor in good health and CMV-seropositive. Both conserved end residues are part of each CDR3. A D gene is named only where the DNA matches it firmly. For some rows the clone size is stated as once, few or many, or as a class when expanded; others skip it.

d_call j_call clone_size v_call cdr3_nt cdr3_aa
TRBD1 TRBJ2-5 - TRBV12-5 TGTGCTAGTAGACAGGGGGCACGGGAGACCCAGTACTTC CASRQGARETQYF
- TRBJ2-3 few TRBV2 TGTGCCAGCAGTGAGGCGGGCTACACAGATACGCAGTATTTT CASSEAGYTDTQYF
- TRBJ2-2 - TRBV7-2 TGTGCCAGCAGCTTAGGTGCGGGTTCGAACACCGGGGAGCTGTTTTTT CASSLGAGSNTGELFF
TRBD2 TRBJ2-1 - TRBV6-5 TGTGCCAGCAGTTTCCGTCGGGACTATAGAGGGAATGAGCAGTTCTTC CASSFRRDYRGNEQFF
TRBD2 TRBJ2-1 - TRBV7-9 TGTGCCAGCAGCTTAGCGGTGACTAGCGGGAGAGAGGGGTGGGATGAGCAGTTCTTC CASSLAVTSGREGWDEQFF
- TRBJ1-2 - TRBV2 TGTGCCAAGACGGGGGGCGGCTATGGCTACACCTTC CAKTGGGYGYTF
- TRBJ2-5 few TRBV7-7 TGTGCTAGCAGCTTAGATCCCGGTGAGACCCAGTACTTC CASSLDPGETQYF
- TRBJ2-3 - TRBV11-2 TGTGCCAGCAGCTTAGATCCCCCGAGCCTTCGGCGGGGAGGTGGAGATACGCAGTATTTT CASSLDPPSLRRGGGDTQYF
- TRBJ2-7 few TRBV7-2 TGTGCCAGCAGCTTATCCAAGGGGGACTACGAGCAGTACTTC CASSLSKGDYEQYF
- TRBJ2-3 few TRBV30 TGTGCCTGGAGCAAGGGGCGGTGGACAGATACGCAGTATTTT CAWSKGRWTDTQYF
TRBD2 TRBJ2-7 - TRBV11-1 TGTGCCAGCAGCTGGGGACTAGCGGGAGAAGCCTACGAGCAGTACTTC CASSWGLAGEAYEQYF